A single sample gave rise to the 22 T cell receptor beta chains below, sequenced in a study of T cells in Graves' hyperthyroidism and ophthalmopathy. Authors of the study amplified TCR beta CDR3 regions from RNA transcripts. The TCR CDR3 first-round RT-PCR relied on the HTBI primer set. Each CDR3 protein is one row after TCRdb ran MiXCR on the multiplex PCR reads. The table records 660,000 or so distinct CDR3 sequences, less than 25% of them present only once. The sequenced material came from blood. The origin of the receptors is a man younger than 45 with Graves' ophthalmopathy.

This clonotype was observed a few times. This rearrangement joins TRBV6-1 to TRBJ2-3; D tentatively reads TRBD1 or TRBD2 (5 bases each). The V gene lost 3 bases and the J gene lost 7 bases, with 17 bases spanning the gap. Germline-derived CDR1 and CDR2 are MNHNS and SASEGT. CDR3 length: 15 amino acids. CDR3 amino acids: CASSEGPPIRNTQYF. CDR3 in DNA: TGTGCCAGCAGTGAGGGACCTCCTATTCGGAATACGCAGTATTTT.

The chain couples TRBV30 to TRBJ1-2; D remains unclear. Trimming shortened V by 2 bases and J by 0 bases, and 13 bases separated the two germline ends. The CDR3 spans 15 residues. CDR1 GTSNPN and CDR2 SVGIG come from the germline V gene (reference sequence). The CDR3 sequence is CAWSRSVQANYGYTF. CDR3 coding DNA: TGTGCCTGGAGTCGTTCGGTTCAGGCTAACTATGGCTACACCTTC.

CDR3 DNA: TGTGCCAGTAGTAGGGCCCCACCCGACACAGATACGCAGTATTTT. Its protein product is CASSRAPPDTDTQYF. The V gene is TRBV19, the J gene TRBJ2-3; no firm D call. The CDR3 has 15 residues. Trimming took 4 bases from V and 2 from J, leaving 13 bases between them. Germline CDR1 LNHDA, CDR2 SQIVND (reference sequence).

This clonotype has a handful of counts. This CDR3 is CASRGREYEQYF. CDR3 sequence (DNA): TGTGCCAGCCGCGGGCGGGAATACGAGCAGTACTTC. V and J are TRBV6-1 and TRBJ2-7; D possibly corresponds to TRBD2 (6 bases). Germline values: CDR1 MNHNS, CDR2 SASEGT. The CDR3 runs 12 residues. Trimming took 8 bases from V and 4 from J, leaving 12 bases between them.

This clonotype was seen at least ten times. The V gene is TRBV20-1, the J gene TRBJ1-1, with D possibly being TRBD1 (5 bases). Trimming shortened V by 3 bases and J by 4 bases, and 15 bases separated the two germline ends. CDR3 length: 14 residues. Germline loops: CDR1 DFQATT, CDR2 SNEGSKA (reference sequence). CDR3 sequence: CSARPGGGGTEAFF. For the CDR3, the DNA is TGCAGTGCTAGGCCGGGGGGGGGTGGCACTGAAGCTTTCTTT.

A few counts support this clonotype. The rearrangement joins TRBV11-2 to TRBJ2-3; 9 bases fit TRBD2. Germline trimming cut 5 bases from V and 5 bases from J; bases unmatched to any gene: 14. The CDR3 consists of 17 residues. CDR1 and CDR2 from the germline V gene are SGHAT and FQNNGV. As DNA, the CDR3 is TGTGCCAGCAGCCCAGGGGACGGCGGGAGGGCCGGAGATACGCAGTATTTT. Protein product: CASSPGDGGRAGDTQYF.

This chain joins TRBV28 and TRBJ2-5; perhaps TRBD1 as D (6 bases). Trimming left V 9 bases short and J 5 bases short, with 16 bases between. Germline CDR1 reads MDHEN; CDR2 reads SYDVKM. The CDR3 length is 13 residues. DNA for the CDR3: TGTGCCAGTATACAGGGCGCCGGGGAGACCCAGTACTTC. This sequence encodes CASIQGAGETQYF.

The V and J genes are TRBV18 and TRBJ2-2; perhaps TRBD2 as D (5 bases). The CDR3 is 16 amino acids. From germline, CDR1 is KGHSH and CDR2 LQKENI. Trimming stripped 3 bases from V and 7 bases from J, with 18 bases between. The CDR3 region is CASSPGGYGGGGELFF. The DNA for the CDR3 is TGTGCCAGCTCACCTGGAGGCTACGGAGGCGGCGGGGAGCTGTTTTTT.

This clonotype has a handful of counts. The chain recombines TRBV29-1 with TRBJ1-5; no reliable D call. V was cut by 5 bases and J by 10 bases, with 12 bases left in between. Germline V gene lookup returns CDR1 SQVTM and CDR2 ANQGSEA. CDR3 size: 11 residues. CDR3 protein: CSVLNPRPQHF. The CDR3 bases are TGCAGCGTTCTTAACCCTCGCCCCCAGCATTTT.

In its sample, this clonotype was seen many times. V is TRBV5-1 and J is TRBJ1-1, with no clear D. The CDR3 is 15 amino acids. From germline, CDR1 is SGHRS and CDR2 YFSETQ. Deletions cut 4 bases from V and 0 bases from J, with 13 bases between. The CDR3 DNA reads TGCGCCAGCAGCCTTTCCGGGAGGGTGAACACTGAAGCTTTCTTT. This translates into CASSLSGRVNTEAFF.

This clonotype has more than one count but fewer than ten. The chain links TRBV20-1 to TRBJ2-2; 9 bases match TRBD1. V shed 2 bases, J shed 6 bases, and the junction held 7 bases outside the gene matches. This CDR3 is built from 15 residues. Per the germline V gene, CDR1 is DFQATT and CDR2 is SNEGSKA (reference sequence). CDR3: CSARTYGQGPGELFF. For the CDR3, the DNA is TGCAGTGCTAGAACCTATGGACAGGGGCCCGGGGAGCTGTTTTTT.

The rearrangement joins TRBV20-1 to TRBJ2-7; D might be TRBD1 (5 bases). CDR3 length: 13 residues. Per the germline V gene, CDR1 is DFQATT and CDR2 is SNEGSKA (reference sequence). V was shortened by 0 bases and J by 6 bases, with 12 bases between the two germline ends. The CDR3 bases are TGCAGTGCTAGAGAACAGGTCGGCATCGAGCAGTACTTC. Protein: CSAREQVGIEQYF.

This chain joins TRBV6-2 or TRBV6-3 and TRBJ2-2; no clear D. The V and J ends lost 2 bases and 6 bases respectively, with 4 bases between them. The CDR3 covers 12 residues. Germline-derived CDR1 and CDR2 are MNHEY and SVGEGT. CDR3 sequence (DNA): TGTGCCAGCAGTTACGTTGCCGGGGAGCTGTTTTTT. It yields the protein CASSYVAGELFF.

As to this clonotype: Relative to the germline gene, one junction end is altered; a read error may explain this. This chain connects TRBV5-1 to TRBJ2-7; 8 nucleotides line up with TRBD1. The CDR3 loop spans 19 amino acids. Germline V gene data show CDR1 as SGHRS and CDR2 as YFSETQ. The CDR3 bases are TGCGCCAGCAGCTTGGGAGGTTGGTACCGGACAGGGATCGTCTACGAGCAGCACTTC. Translated, it gives CASSLGGWYRTGIVYEQHF.

The V and J genes are TRBV28 and TRBJ2-7; D not certain. The V gene lost 3 bases and the J gene lost 3 bases, with 12 bases spanning the gap. The germline CDR1 and CDR2 sequences are MDHEN and SYDVKM. The CDR3 length is 14 residues. CDR3 residues: CASSFEFPVYEQYF. The DNA of the CDR3 is TGTGCCAGCAGTTTCGAGTTCCCAGTCTACGAGCAGTACTTC.

The V gene is TRBV5-5, the J gene TRBJ2-2; 9 nucleotides match TRBD2. This CDR3 comprises 17 residues. Trimming took 1 base from V and 4 from J; bases not matched to a gene: 8. The germline gives CDR1 SGHKS, CDR2 YYEKEE (reference sequence). CDR3 in amino acids: CASSLRLVTSGTGELFF. DNA for the CDR3: TGTGCCAGCAGCTTGCGCTTAGTGACTAGCGGCACCGGGGAGCTGTTTTTT. Full variable domain (remainder filled in from reference TRBV5-5 and TRBJ2-2): DAGVTQSPTHLIKTRGQQVTLRCSPISGHKSVSWYQQVLGQGPQFIFQYYEKEERGRGNFPDRFSARQFPNYSSELNVNALLLGDSALYLCASSLRLVTSGTGELFFGEGSRLTVL.

This clonotype was seen a handful of times. V usage is TRBV7-9 and J usage is TRBJ1-2; D might be TRBD1 (6 bases). This CDR3 region has 15 residues. Germline CDR1 is SEHNR and CDR2 is FQNEAQ (reference sequence). The V and J ends lost 3 bases and 1 base respectively, with 12 bases between them. In DNA form, the CDR3 reads TGTGCCAGCAGCTTGTACAGGGTAGATAACTATGGCTACACCTTC. The encoded protein is CASSLYRVDNYGYTF.

This clonotype was picked up many times. The chain uses TRBV5-1 and TRBJ2-1; no definite D call. Germline-derived CDR1 and CDR2 are SGHRS and YFSETQ. CDR3 size: 15 residues. The V and J ends lost 2 bases and 0 bases respectively, with 9 bases between them. CDR3 in amino acids: CASSLSQISYNEQFF. CDR3 sequence (DNA): TGCGCCAGCAGCTTAAGTCAGATCTCCTACAATGAGCAGTTCTTC.

In this sample, this clonotype turned up many times. This sequence joins TRBV11-2 and TRBJ1-1, with D unresolved. Trimming cost V 3 bases and J 0 bases, with 11 bases left between them. Looked up from germline, CDR1 is SGHAT and CDR2 is FQNNGV. The CDR3 runs 15 residues. DNA of the CDR3: TGTGCCAGCAGCTTCCGATCCGGTCTGAACACTGAAGCTTTCTTT. Its protein product is CASSFRSGLNTEAFF.

There are many counts of this clonotype. This rearrangement joins TRBV11-2 to TRBJ1-2; possible D gene TRBD1, 5 bases. V dropped 1 base and J dropped 4 bases, with 7 bases sitting between them. Germline V gene lookup returns CDR1 SGHAT and CDR2 FQNNGV. This CDR3 region has 13 residues. The CDR3, as DNA: TGTGCCAGCAGCTTAGTGGGGGTCTATGGCTACACCTTC. This gives the protein CASSLVGVYGYTF.

At least ten counts were recorded for this clonotype. The J gene is TRBJ1-2, the V gene TRBV20-1; 7 bases align to TRBD1. Losses at the gene ends were 0 bases for V and 5 bases for J; bases not matched to a gene: 9. CDR3 length: 15 amino acids. Germline assignment: CDR1 DFQATT and CDR2 SNEGSKA (reference sequence). Here the CDR3 DNA reads TGCAGTGCTAGAGATACCGGGACAGTCAGATATGGCTACACCTTC. Protein sequence: CSARDTGTVRYGYTF.

The chain uses TRBV3-1 and TRBJ2-7; 8 nucleotides line up with TRBD1. V gave up 4 bases and J gave up 3 bases; unmatched junction bases: 8. The CDR3 consists of 15 residues. In germline, CDR1 is LGHDT, CDR2 YNNKEL (reference sequence). CDR3 region: CASSLGTGGYYEQYF. DNA for the CDR3: TGTGCCAGCAGCCTCGGGACAGGTGGATACTACGAGCAGTACTTC.